Only one count was recorded for the clone carrying this T cell receptor beta chain. The sample is drawn from a study of T cell changes during pregnancy in multiple sclerosis. Measured with immunoSEQ multiplex PCR; TCRdb has only the in-frame clones, and not every one. The data show around 69,000 clones, around 92% seen once. CDR1 and CDR2 (germline): SGDLS, YYNGEE. This CDR3 is 15 amino acids long. V lost 4 bases and J 0 bases, leaving 13 bases between the germline ends. Sequencing used peripheral blood, obtained in the first trimester of pregnancy. The V and J genes are TRBV9 and TRBJ1-1, with a possible D match to TRBD1 (6 bases). The clonotype comes from a female donor with multiple sclerosis, enrolled in a pregnancy study. CDR3 amino acids: CASSRDGQLNTEAFF. DNA of the CDR3: TGTGCCAGCAGCCGGGACGGACAGTTGAACACTGAAGCTTTCTTT.